The T cell receptor (beta chain) under discussion was sequenced for a study of CD8 T cells in ankylosing spondylitis. This CDR3 contains 18 residues. V dropped 2 bases and J dropped 8 bases, with 25 bases sitting between them. Germline V CDR1 and CDR2: SGHAT, FQNNGV. Quantitative 5'-RACE with molecular barcodes generated TCR beta libraries. TCRdb re-called the 5' RACE reads with MiXCR, one entry per CDR3 protein. The repertoire holds 200,000 or so distinct CDR3 sequences, with 10% to 15% as singletons. This clonotype was observed a handful of times. The sample comprised blood, either unsorted or a sorted T cell fraction (not recorded which). The rearrangement uses TRBV11-2 and TRBJ2-1; D unclear. This clonotype was sampled from a female donor with ankylosing spondylitis or in good health (not recorded which). The CDR3 coding sequence is TGTGCCAGCAGCTTAAGATCGACCGGAGCCGGGTTCTCGGATGAGCAGTTCTTC. Translating gives CASSLRSTGAGFSDEQFF.